The sequence of this T cell receptor beta chain was determined in a study of T-cell memory formation after mild COVID-19. Study results and limitations: CD4+ contracting clones were mainly CM and EM; CD8+ ones, EMRA. From day 15 to 85, contracting clones were balanced between CD4 and CD8, whereas later expanders leaned toward CD4+.

Trimming stripped 1 base from V and 5 bases from J, with 11 bases between. Germline V gene sequence: CDR1 LNHNV, CDR2 YYDKDF (reference sequence). CDR3 length: 14 amino acids. TCRdb recomputed calls from the 5' RACE reads with MiXCR, one row per CDR3 protein. The sample includes roughly 300,000 distinct CDR3 sequences, around 16% of them seen just once. This clonotype has just a few counts. Its antigen is currently unknown. Sequenced: PBMCs or a T cell subset sorted from them (not recorded which). The chain uses TRBV15 and TRBJ2-5, with D hard to call. The TCR originated in a man younger than 35 who had mild COVID-19 (a few samples of this study predate the infection). Cell type and time point are not known. The CDR3 sequence: CATSRGSSLETQYF. As DNA, the CDR3 is TGTGCCACCAGCAGAGGTTCCTCTCTCGAGACCCAGTACTTC.